Here is one TCR beta chain with its context. Antigen: not known. The data were taken from a study of healthy donors' naive CD4 and CD8 T cells. In germline, CDR1 is MNHEY, CDR2 SVGAGI. The CDR3 runs to 19 residues. The V segment lost 2 bases and the J segment 7 bases; nucleotides outside the gene matches: 12. Notes on the study in general: Positive CDR3 charge linked to CD4+ cells, negative to CD8+ cells.

A linear amplification protocol produced the TCR libraries from 500 ng of total RNA. From the reads, TCRdb called clonotypes with MiXCR, one entry per CDR3 protein. The sample lists roughly 200,000 distinct CDR3 sequences, over 60% occurring once. Sequenced input: naive CD4+ and CD8+ T cells sorted from blood, pooled from several donors. This TCR was sampled from a pool of human donors in good health; the sample pools cells from several healthy donors. J is TRBJ2-3 and V is TRBV6-5; the match to TRBD2 covers 16 bases. The CDR3 region has the DNA TGTGCCAGCAGTTACCTTGCTCCGGGACTAGCGGGAGGGTATCATACGCAGTATTTT. Its translation: CASSYLAPGLAGGYHTQYF.